The rows below give T cell receptor beta chains drawn from one sample of a study of shared clonotypes between healthy human individuals. Libraries were prepared by immunoSEQ multiplex PCR; TCRdb keeps only in-frame clonotypes and omits some of them. This sample has roughly 520,000 clones, with 95% to 97% found just once. Sequenced sample: naive CD4+ T cells sorted from blood. The source is a woman aged 25 to 39 in good health. Both conserved end residues are trimmed from each CDR3. Each record gives: V gene, CDR3 protein.

>TRBV18
ASSAERDTEAF
>TRBV27
ASSLRGTGYT
>TRBV4-2
ASSQDKTGGAYIYEQY
>TRBV29-1
SVDPQGGRNTEAF
>TRBV7-3
ASSTRGGRDYEQY
>TRBV5-1
ASSSRPGSEETQY
>TRBV10-2
ASTGGRRDTQY
>TRBV19
ASRQGSRVYGYT
>TRBV18
ASSPPGVEGYEQY
>TRBV6-5
ASSYSGFSYEQY
>TRBV28
ASSAHGRAGELF
>TRBV27
ASSLSWATNEKLF
>TRBV7-2
ASSGRGTGNTIY
>TRBV2
ASSEGLPGNQPQH
>TRBV6-5
ASSYMDRVVGYT
>TRBV28
ASTGVGQWGLLSYEQY
>TRBV7-8
ASSLANRGYTEAF
>TRBV10-3
AISGTSETQY
>TRBV18
ATMTDTSYNEQF
>TRBV5-1
ASSRTGVGEKLF
>TRBV30
AWSRDRLPYEQY
>TRBV7-9
ASSLIGGDTEAF
>TRBV5-1
ASSSTRSVSYNEQF
>TRBV5-1
ASSLSGETEAF
>TRBV5-6
ASSLSSGSHDEQY
>TRBV14
ASSPWTGGIQY
>TRBV27
ASSTSLNTEAF
>TRBV5-4
ASSLGTDYGYT
>TRBV5-1
ASSLDPYNEQF
>TRBV27
ASSRRLESYEQY
>TRBV7-9
ASSPAGSSGSEYEQY
>TRBV7-3
ASSLTTAGNTGELF
>TRBV11-2
ASSFYEGESGGLF
>TRBV28
ASSSGTYQPQH
>TRBV10-3
AIATSKGRDEQY
>TRBV7-6
ASSFGGGVAEAF
>TRBV19
ASSIRREPPYEQY
>TRBV7-9
ASSPGQANTEAF
>TRBV19
ASSIVAGVQMEQY
>TRBV7-9
ASSLDQVMNTEAF
>TRBV6-6
ASSTELAKGNEQY
>TRBV5-1
ASNPTGQSYEQY
>TRBV21-1
ASSKRQGGNSPLH
>TRBV5-1
ASRLSEGSTDTQY
>TRBV28
ASSLVDRVNGYT
>TRBV7-9
ASSRQIEAF